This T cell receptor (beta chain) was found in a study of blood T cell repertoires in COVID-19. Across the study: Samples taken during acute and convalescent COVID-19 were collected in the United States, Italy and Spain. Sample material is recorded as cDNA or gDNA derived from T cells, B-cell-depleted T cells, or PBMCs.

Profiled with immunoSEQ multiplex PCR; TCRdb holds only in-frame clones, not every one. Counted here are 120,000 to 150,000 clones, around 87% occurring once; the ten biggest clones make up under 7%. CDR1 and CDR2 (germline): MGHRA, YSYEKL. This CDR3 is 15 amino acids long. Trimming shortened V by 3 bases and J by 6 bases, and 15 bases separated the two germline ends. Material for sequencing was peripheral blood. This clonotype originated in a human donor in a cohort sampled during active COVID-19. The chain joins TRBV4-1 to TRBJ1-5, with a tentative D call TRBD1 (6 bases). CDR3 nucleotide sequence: TGCGCCAGCAGCCAGAAACCGGGACAAATTCAGCCCCAGCATTTT. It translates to CASSQKPGQIQPQHF.